This entry describes one T cell receptor beta chain. The junction differs from germline at one of its ends, possibly a read error. The germline V gene encodes CDR1 SNHLY and CDR2 FYNNEI. This CDR3 is 15 amino acids long. A sample-barcoded 5' primer and a J-beta primer mix were used in a second PCR of roughly 6 to 11 cycles. CDR3-containing paired-end reads numbered at least 2.5 million in each sample. From the 5' RACE reads, TCRdb called clonotypes with MiXCR, one entry per CDR3 protein. The sample carries roughly 800,000 distinct CDR3 sequences, roughly 35% recorded once. This sample is drawn from a study of blood T cells in healthy people across ages.

The sequence was collected from a man aged 18-30 years in good health. V and J are TRBV2 and TRBJ1-1; 11 bases fit TRBD1. What was sequenced was blood. The CDR3 DNA sequence: TGTGCTAGCAGGGGAGGACAGGGGGCGAACACTGAAGCTTTCTTT. Amino acids: CASRGGQGANTEAFF.